This T cell receptor beta chain was obtained from a study of Ad26.COV2.S vaccination and SARS-CoV-2 variants. V dropped 2 bases and J dropped 5; count of bases not matched to a gene: 4. The CDR3 covers 15 residues. Germline values: CDR1 SGHTA, CDR2 FQGNSA. The assay was immunoSEQ multiplex PCR, and TCRdb's table has in-frame clones only and misses some. The data show 350,000 to 500,000 clones, with roughly 88% seen just once and 3.6% held by the top ten. Treatment given: some 19 received Ad26.COV2.S at low or high dose, single or two shots; roughly five received placebo; per-sample allocation not given. Each sample was drawn 63 days after the first injection (of vaccine or placebo).

Here the sequenced sample was peripheral blood, taken in a trial of Ad26.COV2.S vaccine versus placebo. The sequence came from a person aged 18-60 years who received the Ad26.COV2.S COVID-19 vaccine or a placebo. V gene TRBV7-2 combines with J gene TRBJ2-2; 8 nucleotides align to TRBD2. The chain's CDR3 is CASSLMSGGTGELFF. DNA of the CDR3: TGTGCCAGCAGCTTAATGAGCGGGGGTACCGGGGAGCTGTTTTTT.